The entry below gives a single T cell receptor beta chain sequence along with its context. Its target is not known. Produced via immunoSEQ multiplex PCR; TCRdb's table is partial and in-frame only. This table holds about 47,000 clones, 79% found once. The data were obtained in a study of T cells in tumors after PD-1 blockade. Turning to the study itself: Each patient got pembrolizumab 200 mg every 3 weeks or cemiplimab 350 mg every 2 weeks. During anti-PD-1 treatment, some patients continued daily vismodegib 150 mg. Overall study findings and caveats: Roughly two fifths of tumor TCR clonotypes were also found in blood.

The CDR3 length is 15 residues. Germline V gene lookup returns CDR1 MGHRA and CDR2 YSYEKL. Losses at the gene ends were 1 base for V and 4 bases for J; bases not matched to a gene: 1. Template: tumor biopsy or peripheral blood genomic DNA, about 550-6,500 ng per sample. The sequence was obtained from a human donor with basal cell carcinoma. The sequences come from PBMCs, collected before anti-PD-1 treatment. The rearrangement links TRBV4-1 to TRBJ1-4, with 9 nucleotides matching TRBD1. The CDR3 here is CASSQGDRDNEKLFF. Written as DNA, the CDR3 is TGCGCCAGCAGCCAAGGGGACAGGGATAATGAAAAACTGTTTTTT.